This T cell receptor beta chain was recovered during a study of siplizumab effects on memory and regulatory T cells. CDR3 length: 15 amino acids. V trimming: 5 bases; J trimming: 0 bases; junction bases outside the gene matches: 7. Germline loops: CDR1 SEHNR, CDR2 FQNEAQ (reference sequence). Findings of the study overall: In unstimulated cells, naive T cells appeared more diverse than memory T cells and seemed major alloresponse contributors. The authors could not assign a naive or memory phenotype to roughly 80-95% of proliferating CD4+ or CD8+ clones. There were only a minor fraction of alloreactive clones that mapped to unstimulated subsets.

Every sample had about 100,000 of its TCR templates assayed. Sequencing used immunoSEQ multiplex PCR; TCRdb keeps in-frame clones, though not all of them. The sample carries around 110,000 clones, around 94% recorded once. Regarding this clone: The antigen remains undetermined.

The chain links TRBV7-9 to TRBJ2-7; TRBD1 matches at 7 bases. Sequenced: non-Treg CD4+ T cells sorted from blood. The source of this sequence is a human donor in good health. The DNA of the CDR3 is TGTGCCAGCAGCCCGGGACAGCGCCTCTCCTACGAGCAGTACTTC. Translating gives CASSPGQRLSYEQYF.